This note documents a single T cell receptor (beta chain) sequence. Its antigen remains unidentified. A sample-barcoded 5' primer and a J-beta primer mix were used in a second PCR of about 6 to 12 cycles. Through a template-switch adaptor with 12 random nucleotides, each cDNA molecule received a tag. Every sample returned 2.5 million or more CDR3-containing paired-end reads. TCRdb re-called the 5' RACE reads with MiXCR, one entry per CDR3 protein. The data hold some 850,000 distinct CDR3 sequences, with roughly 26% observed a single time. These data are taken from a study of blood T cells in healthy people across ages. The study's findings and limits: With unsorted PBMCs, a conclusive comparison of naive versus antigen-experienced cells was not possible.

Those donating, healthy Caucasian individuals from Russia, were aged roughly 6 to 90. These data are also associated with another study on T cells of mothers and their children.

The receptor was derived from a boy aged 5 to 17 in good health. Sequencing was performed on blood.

CDR3 in DNA: TGTGCTAGTGGTCCTGCTAGCGTCGATGAGACCCAGTACTTC. As protein: CASGPASVDETQYF. This chain joins TRBV12-5 and TRBJ2-1; D may be TRBD2 (6 bases). The DNA matches TRBJ2-5 better at its end, which makes the J call doubtful. This CDR3 spans 14 amino acids. The germline V gene encodes CDR1 LGHNT and CDR2 FRNRAP.